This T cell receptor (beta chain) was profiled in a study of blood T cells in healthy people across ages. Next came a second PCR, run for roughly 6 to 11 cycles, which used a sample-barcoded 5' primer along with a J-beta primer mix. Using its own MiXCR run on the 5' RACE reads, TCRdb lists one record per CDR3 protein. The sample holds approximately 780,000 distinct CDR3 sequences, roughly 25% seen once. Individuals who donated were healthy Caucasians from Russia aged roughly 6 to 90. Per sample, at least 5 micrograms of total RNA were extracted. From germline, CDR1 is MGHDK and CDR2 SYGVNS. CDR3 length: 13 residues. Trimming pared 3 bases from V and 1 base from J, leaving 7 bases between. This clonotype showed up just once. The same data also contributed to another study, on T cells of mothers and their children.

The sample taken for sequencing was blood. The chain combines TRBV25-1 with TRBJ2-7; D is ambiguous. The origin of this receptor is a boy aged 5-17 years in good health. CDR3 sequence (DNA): TGTGCCAGCAGTGAGTGGGGATCCTACGAGCAGTACTTC. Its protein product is CASSEWGSYEQYF.